One and the same sample provided the 23 T cell receptor beta chains below, sequenced in a study of OX40 agonist ivuxolimab in advanced cancers. The method was immunoSEQ multiplex PCR; TCRdb's version includes in-frame clones alone and lacks a portion of them. The sample holds under 90,000 clones, approximately 89% seen once. Sample: CD4+ or CD8+ T cells sorted from blood, taken in a trial of the OX40 agonist ivuxolimab. The receptor source for this set is an adult with an advanced solid tumor such as melanoma, head and neck, liver or kidney cancer.

V usage is TRBV4-2 and J usage is TRBJ2-1, with TRBD2 as a possible D gene (5 bases). The CDR3 covers 15 residues. V lost 6 bases to trimming and J lost 0 bases, with 12 bases between them. Germline V gene lookup returns CDR1 LGHNA and CDR2 YNFKEQ. The CDR3 loop reads CASSRPAGSYNEQFF. The CDR3 region has the DNA TGTGCCAGCAGTCGGCCCGCGGGCTCCTACAATGAGCAGTTCTTC.

Points on this clone: An end of the junction differs from the germline gene, which may be a read error. Other DNA sequences in the sample encode the same CDR3. The CDR3 sequence is CASSPFTQETQYF. DNA for the CDR3: TGTGCCAGCAGCCCGTTTACACAAGAGACCCAATACTTC. The gene calls are TRBV11-1 and TRBJ2-5; no clear D. The CDR3 length is 13 residues. The V gene's germline CDR1 is SGHAT and CDR2 FQDESV (reference sequence).

The chain links TRBV7-8 to TRBJ1-2; TRBD1 matches at 9 bases. Germline V gene lookup returns CDR1 SGHVS and CDR2 FQNEAQ. The CDR3 extends over 17 amino acids. With V trimmed by 5 bases and J by 7 bases, 17 bases remained unmatched. For the CDR3, the DNA is TGTGCCAGCAGCCCCTGGGGCCGCCCACAGGGGGCGTTTGGCTACACCTTC. Translation: CASSPWGRPQGAFGYTF.

This clone has just one count. The gene calls are TRBV19 and TRBJ2-3; D is possibly TRBD1 (6 bases). The V end lost 1 base, the J end lost 2 bases, and 13 bases lay between the germline ends. Germline V gene sequence: CDR1 LNHDA, CDR2 SQIVND (reference sequence). This CDR3 comprises 16 residues. CDR3 amino acids: CASSIGQTGLTDTQYF. In DNA, the CDR3 is TGTGCCAGTAGTATAGGCCAGACAGGTCTCACAGATACGCAGTATTTT. The full variable domain, completed using reference TRBV19 and TRBJ2-3, is DGGITQSPKYLFRKEGQNVTLSCEQNLNHDAMYWYRQDPGQGLRLIYYSQIVNDFQKGDIAEGYSVSREKKESFPLTVTSAQKNPTAFYLCASSIGQTGLTDTQYFGPGTRLTVL.

This clone was detected only a few times. V usage is TRBV9 and J usage is TRBJ2-5; TRBD1 is a possible D gene (5 bases). In germline, CDR1 is SGDLS, CDR2 YYNGEE. V lost 3 bases, J lost 5 bases, and 14 bases lay in between. The CDR3 totals 14 residues. The CDR3 reads CASSDGWGRETQYF. Here the CDR3 DNA reads TGTGCCAGCAGCGACGGGTGGGGCAGGGAGACCCAGTACTTC.

V gene TRBV6-1 combines with J gene TRBJ2-2; D gene ambiguous. The V and J ends lost 6 bases and 6 bases respectively, with 8 bases between them. Germline loops: CDR1 MNHNS, CDR2 SASEGT. This CDR3 has 12 residues. CDR3 protein: CASRKTPGELFF. The DNA for the CDR3 is TGTGCCAGCAGGAAGACACCCGGGGAGCTGTTTTTT.

V usage is TRBV15 and J usage is TRBJ2-3; maybe TRBD2 (6 bases). Germline CDR1 is LNHNV and CDR2 is YYDKDF (reference sequence). CDR3 length equals 14 residues. Trimming removed 4 bases from V and 2 bases from J, with 10 bases in between. The CDR3 sequence: CATSTGGFTDTQYF. DNA of the CDR3: TGTGCCACCAGCACCGGGGGTTTCACAGATACGCAGTATTTT.

The V gene is TRBV10-2, the J gene TRBJ2-5; D remains unclear. Germline V CDR1 and CDR2: WSHSY, SAAADI. The CDR3 totals 15 residues. The V end lost 0 bases, the J end lost 3 bases, and 11 bases lay between the germline ends. CDR3 sequence (DNA): TGCGCCAGCAGTGAGTCGTACAGAGAAAAAGAGACCCAGTACTTC. Residues: CASSESYREKETQYF.

The chain is built from TRBV4-2 and TRBJ1-1, with 8 bases aligning to TRBD1. CDR3 length: 15 amino acids. Germline-derived CDR1 and CDR2 are LGHNA and YNFKEQ. V lost 1 base, J lost 4 bases, and 5 bases stayed unmatched. Here the CDR3 reads CASSQADRVGTEAFF. The CDR3 nucleotides read TGTGCCAGCAGCCAAGCGGACAGGGTGGGCACTGAAGCTTTCTTT.

V and J are TRBV11-2 and TRBJ2-7; perhaps TRBD1 as D (6 bases). The germline CDR1 and CDR2 sequences are SGHAT and FQNNGV. The germline V and J ends were trimmed by 1 base and 12 bases, with 16 bases remaining between them. This CDR3 region has 13 residues. In DNA form, the CDR3 reads TGTGCCAGCAGCTTAGGGACCCCACAGGGAACGTACTTC. It is translated as CASSLGTPQGTYF.

The V gene is TRBV6-5, the J gene TRBJ1-1; perhaps TRBD1 as D (6 bases). Germline CDR1 is MNHEY and CDR2 is SVGAGI. This CDR3 region has 12 residues. The ends were cut back, 6 bases at V and 10 bases at J, with 15 bases in the middle. The CDR3 is CASRPTGGGAFF. DNA for the CDR3: TGTGCCAGCAGGCCGACAGGAGGAGGAGCTTTCTTT.

This chain connects TRBV18 to TRBJ2-5, with D hard to call. From germline, CDR1 is KGHSH and CDR2 LQKENI. The CDR3 has 13 amino acids. V was pared by 6 bases and J by 8 bases, with 16 bases between. In DNA, the CDR3 is TGTGCCAGCTCCGAAACCAGCGCCAGTACCCAGTACTTC. Translating it yields CASSETSASTQYF.

The V and J genes are TRBV28 and TRBJ2-5; D remains ambiguous. The closer fit of TRBJ2-7 to the DNA end suggests the J call may be wrong. Germline V CDR1 and CDR2: MDHEN, SYDVKM. The CDR3 has 15 residues. CDR3 nucleotides: TGTGCCAGCAGTTTACGATCAAGTGGGGAATACGAGCAGTACTTC. Protein product: CASSLRSSGEYEQYF.

The V gene is TRBV18, the J gene TRBJ2-7, with 9 bases that match TRBD1. The CDR3 totals 16 residues. J gave up 4 bases and V 2 bases, and 9 bases lay outside the gene matches. Germline CDR1 KGHSH, CDR2 LQKENI. The CDR3 protein is CASSPISGTGSYEQYF. DNA for the CDR3: TGTGCCAGCTCACCAATCTCCGGGACAGGGTCTTACGAGCAGTACTTC.

This rearrangement joins TRBV6-6 to TRBJ2-7; TRBD2 aligns across 10 bases. This CDR3 region has 15 residues. The germline V gene encodes CDR1 MNHNY and CDR2 SVGAGI (reference sequence). Germline trimming cut 6 bases from V and 0 bases from J; bases unmatched to any gene: 5. Written as DNA, the CDR3 is TGTGCCAGCAGATCTAGCGGGGGCTCCTCCTACGAGCAGTACTTC. This codes for CASRSSGGSSYEQYF.

The chain joins TRBV5-1 to TRBJ2-7; no reliable D call. V was cut by 0 bases and J by 7 bases, with 11 bases left in between. Germline CDR1 reads SGHRS; CDR2 reads YFSETQ. The CDR3 has 13 residues. CDR3 sequence: CASSLGTLQEQYF. The DNA for the CDR3 is TGCGCCAGCAGCTTGGGAACGCTACAGGAGCAGTACTTC.

Notes on this clone: An end of the junction does not agree with germline; a read error may underlie this. The J gene is TRBJ2-3, the V gene TRBV6-1, with D perhaps TRBD1 (5 bases). The CDR3 is 14 amino acids. Germline V gene data show CDR1 as MNHNS and CDR2 as SASEGT. The CDR3 sequence: CASSASALTGTQYF. The CDR3 coding sequence is TGTGCCAGCAGTGCTTCCGCTCTCACAGGTACGCAGTATTTT.

CDR3 DNA: TGTGCCAGCAGCTTAGCGTTCACAGGGGGTGGGAATTCACCCCTCCACTTT. Encoded protein: CASSLAFTGGGNSPLHF. J is TRBJ1-6 and V is TRBV11-3; 8 bases are a match to TRBD1. V shed 1 base and J 7 bases; nucleotides not matched to a gene: 9. CDR1 and CDR2 from the germline V gene are SGHNT and YENEEA. The length of the CDR3 is 17 residues.

The rearrangement links TRBV5-1 to TRBJ2-5; 7 nucleotides line up with TRBD1. CDR3 length: 13 amino acids. J gave up 5 bases and V 4 bases, and 5 bases lay outside the gene matches. The germline V gene encodes CDR1 SGHRS and CDR2 YFSETQ. The chain's CDR3 is CASSRGRAETQYF. CDR3 nucleotides: TGCGCCAGCAGCAGGGGGCGCGCGGAGACCCAGTACTTC.

This clone was observed a handful of times. The V and J genes are TRBV2 and TRBJ1-3; no clear D. The CDR3 covers 13 residues. V gave up 2 bases and J gave up 5 bases, with 7 bases separating them. Looked up from germline, CDR1 is SNHLY and CDR2 is FYNNEI. The CDR3 nucleotides are TGTGCCAGCAGTGAAAGGGCACGAAACACCATATATTTT. This gives the protein CASSERARNTIYF. The full variable domain, completed using reference TRBV2 and TRBJ1-3, is EPEVTQTPSHQVTQMGQEVILRCVPISNHLYFYWYRQILGQKVEFLVSFYNNEISEKSEIFDDQFSVERPDGSNFTLKIRSTKLEDSAMYFCASSERARNTIYFGEGSWLTVV.

The genes are TRBV7-8 and TRBJ2-2; D may be TRBD1 (6 bases). CDR3 size: 16 residues. From germline, CDR1 is SGHVS and CDR2 FQNEAQ. Trimming removed 5 bases from V and 6 bases from J, with 19 bases in between. CDR3 bases: TGTGCCAGCAGCCTAACAGGGCAGGGGAAAGCCGGGGAGCTGTTTTTT. This encodes CASSLTGQGKAGELFF.

Here the CDR3 reads CASSLVDRNTEAFF. The CDR3 DNA is TGTGCCAGCAGCTTGGTGGACAGGAACACTGAAGCTTTCTTT. The chain recombines TRBV5-4 with TRBJ1-1; the D gene is possibly TRBD1 (6 bases). The CDR3 has 14 residues. With 0 bases removed from V and 1 base from J, the gap between germline ends came to 7 bases. CDR1 SGHNT and CDR2 YYREEE come from the germline V gene (reference sequence).

The chain has TRBV10-3 and TRBJ2-3; 10 bases fit TRBD2. Germline lookup yields CDR1 ENHRY and CDR2 SYGVKD. This CDR3 region has 15 residues. Unmatched junction bases numbered 3, after V lost 0 bases and J lost 6 bases. CDR3 sequence: CAISESGLASDTQYF. In DNA, the CDR3 is TGTGCCATCAGTGAGTCGGGACTAGCGTCGGATACGCAGTATTTT.